Reported below is one T cell receptor (beta chain). Its specificity is not known. From germline, CDR1 is DFQATT and CDR2 SNEGSKA (reference sequence). The CDR3 has 12 amino acids. V was pared by 1 base and J by 8 bases, with 8 bases between. Primers used in a second PCR of roughly 7 to 12 cycles were a sample-barcoded 5' primer and a J-beta primer mix. Every single cDNA molecule received a tag from a template-switch adaptor with 12 random nucleotides. TCRdb re-derived calls from the 5' RACE reads in MiXCR, one entry per CDR3 protein. The sample gives 550,000 to 750,000 distinct CDR3 sequences, around 20% of which show up once; 3% to 4.5% is in the top ten. These data come from a study of blood T cells in healthy people across ages. Overall study findings and caveats: Among T cells, TCR beta diversity per million cells dropped roughly linearly as age rose.

Donors were systemically healthy Caucasian individuals from Russia aged roughly 6 to 100 years. Every sample had a minimum of 6.5 million PBMCs isolated. This rearrangement joins TRBV20-1 to TRBJ1-4; no clear D. The origin of this receptor is a man in his 70s in good health. Sequenced sample: blood. Here the CDR3 DNA reads TGCAGTGCTAGAGTGGGAGGGGAAAAACTGTTTTTT. It codes for CSARVGGEKLFF.